Listed below are T cell receptor beta chains from one sample, sequenced in a study of cytomegalovirus exposure and HLA in healthy donors. Generated by immunoSEQ multiplex PCR, the TCRdb table keeps only in-frame clones and is missing some. The data show some 95,000 clones, over 70% seen once. The specimen was PBMCs. The receptors were sampled from a woman in her forties in good health and CMV-seronegative. Both conserved end residues are part of each CDR3. D genes are given only for firm matches. For some rows the clone size is stated as once, few or many, or as a class when expanded; others skip it.

TRBV30	TRBD1	NA	TRBJ1-6	CAWSRTGNSPLHF	TGTGCCTGGAGTAGGACAGGGAATTCACCCCTCCACTTT
TRBV19	NA	NA	TRBJ2-6	CASSITQAGANVLTF	TGTGCCAGTAGTATAACACAGGCTGGGGCCAACGTCCTGACTTTC
TRBV2	NA	NA	TRBJ1-5	CASKQGGQPQHF	TGTGCCAGCAAACAGGGCGGCCAGCCCCAGCATTTT
TRBV2	NA	NA	TRBJ2-7	CASSEANTYYEQYF	TGTGCCAGCAGTGAAGCGAACACATACTACGAGCAGTACTTC
TRBV7-9	NA	few	TRBJ1-3	CASSFSIRDTSGNTIYF	TGTGCCAGCAGCTTTTCGATCCGGGACACCTCTGGAAACACCATATATTTT
TRBV13	NA	NA	TRBJ1-1	CASSSTSGTTNTEAFF	TGTGCCAGCAGCTCAACCTCCGGGACAACGAACACTGAAGCTTTCTTT
TRBV4-2	NA	NA	TRBJ1-2	CASSQSTRTAGYYGYTF	TGTGCCAGCAGCCAATCCACCCGGACAGCAGGATATTATGGCTACACCTTC
TRBV4-1	NA	once	TRBJ1-2	CASSQELVGGGLYGYTF	TGCGCCAGCAGCCAAGAATTAGTCGGAGGAGGGCTCTATGGCTACACCTTC
TRBV6-4	NA	NA	TRBJ1-1	CASSEVAFGGTEAFF	TGTGCCAGCAGTGAAGTGGCCTTCGGGGGAACTGAAGCTTTCTTT
TRBV4-1	TRBD2	few	TRBJ2-5	CASSLSPTGLAGANKEETQYF	TGCGCCAGCAGCCTTTCGCCCACCGGACTAGCGGGGGCCAACAAAGAAGAGACCCAGTACTTC
TRBV2	TRBD2	NA	TRBJ2-2	CASSESGGASTGELFF	TGTGCCAGCAGTGAGAGCGGGGGGGCCTCTACCGGGGAGCTGTTTTTT
TRBV15	NA	NA	TRBJ2-1	CATSRDRTGYNEQFF	TGTGCCACCAGCAGAGATCGTACAGGCTACAATGAGCAGTTCTTC
TRBV6-5	NA	NA	TRBJ2-5	CASSYSRARETQYF	TGTGCCAGCAGTTACTCGCGGGCGCGAGAGACCCAGTACTTC
TRBV9	NA	few	TRBJ1-5	CASSVGGEGNQPQHF	TGTGCCAGCAGCGTAGGAGGGGAGGGCAATCAGCCCCAGCATTTT
TRBV2	NA	NA	TRBJ1-6	CASIARGDSPLHF	TGTGCCAGCATTGCCCGCGGGGATTCACCCCTCCACTTT
TRBV12-5	NA	NA	TRBJ1-5	CASGLAPVPVGNQPQHF	TGTGCTAGTGGTTTGGCCCCGGTCCCCGTCGGCAATCAGCCCCAGCATTTT
TRBV10-3	TRBD1	NA	TRBJ1-1	CATRTGDDTEAFF	TGTGCCACTCGGACAGGGGACGACACTGAAGCTTTCTTT
TRBV5-1	NA	NA	TRBJ2-5	CASSLDDAGQGYFFRETQYF	TGCGCCAGCAGCTTGGACGACGCGGGCCAGGGGTATTTTTTTCGGGAGACCCAGTACTTC
TRBV6-1	NA	few	TRBJ2-3	CASSVEVPDTQYF	TGTGCCAGCAGTGTTGAGGTTCCTGATACGCAGTATTTT
TRBV9	TRBD2	NA	TRBJ2-7	CALTRGVRGCNEQYF	TGTGCTCTCACCCGGGGGGTAAGAGGGTGCAACGAGCAGTACTTC
TRBV4-1	TRBD1	NA	TRBJ1-2	CASSQIKGAYEGYTF	TGCGCCAGCAGCCAAATAAAGGGGGCTTACGAAGGCTACACCTTC
TRBV5-6	NA	NA	TRBJ1-5	CASSHDRNQPQHF	TGTGCCAGCAGCCACGACAGAAATCAGCCCCAGCATTTT
TRBV5-1	NA	few	TRBJ1-1	CASSLAGNTEAFF	TGCGCCAGCAGCTTAGCGGGGAACACTGAAGCTTTCTTT
TRBV30	NA	NA	TRBJ2-7	CAWDVSKQYEQYF	TGTGCCTGGGATGTGAGTAAACAGTACGAGCAGTACTTC
TRBV14	NA	NA	TRBJ1-2	CASSRTGMDGYTF	TGTGCCAGCAGCCGTACAGGGATGGATGGCTACACCTTC
TRBV5-1	NA	NA	TRBJ2-5	CASSLKPQGEEETQYF	TGCGCCAGCAGCTTGAAACCGCAGGGGGAGGAAGAGACCCAGTACTTC
TRBV6-6	TRBD1	NA	TRBJ2-4	CASNDRGPGNIQYF	TGTGCCAGCAATGACAGGGGGCCGGGAAACATTCAGTACTTC
TRBV5-1	NA	NA	TRBJ1-1	CASSLAKQRNTEAFF	TGCGCCAGCAGCTTGGCCAAACAGAGGAACACTGAAGCTTTCTTT
TRBV28	NA	NA	TRBJ1-4	CASSSATNEKLFF	TGTGCCAGCAGTTCTGCAACTAATGAAAAACTGTTTTTT
TRBV9	TRBD2	NA	TRBJ2-3	CASSPPRTSGADTDTQYF	TGTGCCAGCAGCCCACCCCGGACTAGCGGGGCAGACACAGATACGCAGTATTTT
TRBV7-2	TRBD2	NA	TRBJ2-5	CASSLQGTIQETQYF	TGTGCCAGCAGCCTGCAAGGGACTATCCAAGAGACCCAGTACTTC
TRBV5-6	TRBD1	NA	TRBJ2-7	CASSRDRAGPYEQYF	TGTGCCAGCAGCCGGGACAGGGCTGGACCCTACGAGCAGTACTTC
TRBV6-1	TRBD2	NA	TRBJ2-1	CASKQLAEDNEQFF	TGTGCCAGCAAACAACTAGCGGAGGACAATGAGCAGTTCTTC
TRBV7-9	NA	NA	TRBJ1-1	CASSSRVNTEAFF	TGTGCCAGCAGTAGCCGTGTGAACACTGAAGCTTTCTTT
TRBV5-1	NA	few	TRBJ2-1	CASSLVQGHQGNEQFF	TGCGCCAGCAGCTTGGTCCAGGGACATCAGGGGAATGAGCAGTTCTTC
TRBV6-1	NA	NA	TRBJ2-7	CASSTRWEQYF	TGTGCCAGCAGTACCCGGTGGGAGCAGTACTTC
TRBV29-1	NA	NA	TRBJ1-4	CSAGGGNEKLFF	TGCAGCGCCGGGGGGGGTAATGAAAAACTGTTTTTT
TRBV5-4	TRBD2	NA	TRBJ2-3	CASSLGGGRTDTQYF	TGTGCCAGCAGCTTGGGCGGGGGTCGCACAGATACGCAGTATTTT
TRBV4-1	NA	many	TRBJ2-1	CASSQDEGSYNEQFF	TGCGCCAGCAGCCAAGATGAGGGATCCTACAATGAGCAGTTCTTC
TRBV18	TRBD1	few	TRBJ2-5	CASSRPGQANLQYF	TGTGCCAGCTCACGACCGGGACAGGCTAACCTGCAGTACTTC
TRBV27	TRBD1	NA	TRBJ2-1	CASSRWTGDNEQFF	TGTGCCAGCAGCCGCTGGACAGGAGACAATGAGCAGTTCTTC
TRBV4-2	NA	NA	TRBJ2-7	CASSQRQGTAYEQYF	TGTGCCAGCAGCCAGAGGCAGGGGACCGCCTACGAGCAGTACTTC
TRBV5-8	TRBD1	few	TRBJ2-1	CASRRGQVRNEQFF	TGTGCCAGCAGAAGGGGACAGGTCCGTAATGAGCAGTTCTTC
TRBV14	NA	few	TRBJ2-7	CASSQEGARRYEQYF	TGTGCCAGCAGCCAAGAAGGGGCCAGGCGCTACGAGCAGTACTTC
TRBV2	TRBD1	NA	TRBJ1-4	CASSRDSANEKLFF	TGTGCCAGCAGTCGGGACAGCGCTAATGAAAAACTGTTTTTT
TRBV18	TRBD1	once	TRBJ1-4	CASSLQQGDNEKLFF	TGTGCCAGCTCACTTCAACAGGGGGATAATGAAAAACTGTTTTTT
TRBV5-6	NA	NA	TRBJ1-2	CASLGSGRDGYTF	TGTGCCAGCTTGGGCAGCGGGCGGGATGGCTACACCTTC
TRBV7-9	NA	NA	TRBJ2-3	CASSLAGGYTDTQYF	TGTGCCAGCAGCTTAGCCGGGGGATACACAGATACGCAGTATTTT
TRBV19	TRBD2	NA	TRBJ2-1	CASSIDGSGGSMAQFF	TGTGCCAGTAGTATAGACGGTAGCGGGGGATCTATGGCCCAGTTCTTC
TRBV7-2	TRBD1	NA	TRBJ1-3	CASSSATGAGNTIYF	TGTGCCAGCAGCTCTGCAACAGGGGCGGGAAACACCATATATTTT
TRBV2	TRBD2	NA	TRBJ2-5	CASSLAGGQETQYF	TGTGCCAGCAGTTTAGCGGGGGGCCAAGAGACCCAGTACTTC
TRBV19	NA	NA	TRBJ2-7	CASSFSGVVPVEQYF	TGTGCCAGTAGTTTTTCGGGGGTTGTCCCGGTCGAGCAGTACTTC
TRBV5-8	TRBD1	NA	TRBJ2-7	CASSLGPTGPLDEQYF	TGTGCCAGCAGCTTGGGGCCGACAGGGCCGTTGGACGAGCAGTACTTC